The clone carrying this T cell receptor beta chain has only one observation. The record originates from a study of blood T cell repertoires in COVID-19. Study-wide background: From the United States, Italy and Spain came samples of acute and convalescent COVID-19. T cells, B-cell-depleted T cells, or PBMCs supplied cDNA or gDNA.

The germline gives CDR1 PRHDT, CDR2 FYEKMQ (reference sequence). The CDR3 spans 14 residues. Trimming removed 3 bases from V and 3 bases from J, with 9 bases in between. Original analysis: Quantification of nucleated cells was approximated via reference gene primer amplification. Measured with immunoSEQ multiplex PCR; TCRdb has only the in-frame clones, and not every one. D and trimming come from the DNA, and the V and J calls and clone size come from that table. Among about 250,000 clones listed, roughly 89% were seen once. Sequencing was carried out using peripheral blood. The chain couples TRBV13 to TRBJ1-3; no firm D call. The clonotype was recovered from a woman between 40 and 50 years old who had recovered from COVID-19. DNA for the CDR3: TGTGCCAGCAGCTTGGGCAGGCTTGGAAACACCATATATTTT. It is translated as CASSLGRLGNTIYF.